These T cell receptor beta chains were read from a single sample in a study of T cell responses to AZD1222 COVID-19 vaccine. Assay: immunoSEQ multiplex PCR; the TCRdb copy retains only in-frame clones and omits some. The sample records around 100,000 clones, around 89% being singletons. The specimen comprised peripheral blood, sampled on day 0 of AZD1222 vaccination. The receptors shown here come from an adult in good health. CDR3s include the opening cysteine and the closing phenylalanine or tryptophan. The D gene is left open where the match is weak. Only some rows state a clone size, as once, few, many or a class for expanded clones.

V	size	length	J	D	DNA	CDR3
TRBV29-1	NA	12	TRBJ2-3	NA	TGCAGCGTTGCGCGGGGAAGCGATACGCAGTATTTT	CSVARGSDTQYF
TRBV11-2	NA	15	TRBJ1-1	TRBD1	TGTGCCAGCAGCTTAACAGGACAGGTGAACACTGAAGCTTTCTTT	CASSLTGQVNTEAFF
TRBV11-2	NA	18	TRBJ2-1	TRBD2	TGTGCCAGCCTCACTGGGCGGGGGGGCTCGGGCTCCTACAATGAGCAGTTCTTC	CASLTGRGGSGSYNEQFF
TRBV15	NA	14	TRBJ2-7	NA	TGTGCCACCAGCAGAGATCAGGACACTGGCGAGCAGTACTTC	CATSRDQDTGEQYF
TRBV10-3	NA	16	TRBJ1-1	TRBD1	TGTGCCATCAGTGTCCAGACAGGGGCTGGGAACACTGAAGCTTTCTTT	CAISVQTGAGNTEAFF
TRBV7-2	NA	13	TRBJ1-6	NA	TGTGCCAGCAGCCCTTGGGATAATTCACCCCTCCACTTT	CASSPWDNSPLHF
TRBV9	NA	13	TRBJ2-2	NA	TGTGCCAGCAAGACTGAGAACACCGGGGAGCTGTTTTTT	CASKTENTGELFF
TRBV6-5	NA	15	TRBJ1-4	NA	TGTGCCAGCAGTTACTCGGGGACACGGGATGAAAAACTGTTTTTT	CASSYSGTRDEKLFF
TRBV6-5	NA	13	TRBJ1-6	NA	TGTGCCAGCAGTACAGGGTCCGTTTCACCCCTCCACTTT	CASSTGSVSPLHF
TRBV6-6	NA	16	TRBJ2-5	NA	TGTGCCAGCAATCCCAGGGCAGGGGGGGGTCAAGGGACCCAGTACTTC	CASNPRAGGGQGTQYF
TRBV28	NA	14	TRBJ1-5	NA	TGTGCCAGCAGTTTATTGAGGGATAATCAGCCCCAGCATTTT	CASSLLRDNQPQHF
TRBV11-3	NA	14	TRBJ2-1	TRBD1	TGTGCCAGCAGCGCGGGACAGGACCGCAATGAGCAGTTCTTC	CASSAGQDRNEQFF
TRBV5-1	NA	13	TRBJ2-2	NA	TGCGCCAGCAGCCGAGAATCCGGCGGGGAGCTGTTTTTT	CASSRESGGELFF
TRBV19	NA	14	TRBJ2-7	TRBD1	TGTGCCAGTAGTACGGGACAGGGGGCGGAAGAGCAGTACTTC	CASSTGQGAEEQYF
TRBV7-3	NA	14	TRBJ2-1	NA	TGTGCCAGCAGCTTAGTGGGAGAGGAGAATGAGCAGTTCTTC	CASSLVGEENEQFF
TRBV28	NA	15	TRBJ1-2	TRBD1	TGTGCCAGCAGTTCCTCCGGGACAGGGGACCGCGGCTACACCTTC	CASSSSGTGDRGYTF
TRBV5-1	few	14	TRBJ1-6	NA	TGCGCCAGCAGCTTCCAGGGGTACAATTCACCCCTCCACTTT	CASSFQGYNSPLHF
TRBV27	few	16	TRBJ1-6	TRBD1	TGTGCCAGCAGCCAACGGACAGGGGTCAAGGGTTCACCCCTCCACTTT	CASSQRTGVKGSPLHF
TRBV5-5	NA	16	TRBJ1-3	TRBD1	TGTGCCAGCAGCCGCGCCGGGACAGGGACTGGAAACACCATATATTTT	CASSRAGTGTGNTIYF
TRBV12-3/TRBV12-4	NA	13	TRBJ1-4	TRBD1	TGTGCCAGCAGACCTGGACAGGGGGCAAAACTGTTTTTT	CASRPGQGAKLFF
TRBV7-2	NA	16	TRBJ1-2	NA	TGTGCCAGCAGCTTAGCGTTCCAACAGACTCCTTGGGGCTACACCTTC	CASSLAFQQTPWGYTF
TRBV5-4	NA	15	TRBJ2-7	TRBD1	TGTGCCAGCAGCCTCCCGGGACAGGCAGTTTACGAGCAGTACTTC	CASSLPGQAVYEQYF
TRBV10-3	NA	14	TRBJ1-5	TRBD1	TGTGCCATCAGTGAAGTTGGACAGGGCCAGCCCCAGCATTTT	CAISEVGQGQPQHF
TRBV6-5	NA	13	TRBJ1-1	NA	TGTGCCAGCAGTTTGCGCGGGGGGACTGAAGCTTTCTTT	CASSLRGGTEAFF
TRBV7-6	NA	15	TRBJ2-3	NA	TGTGCCAGCAGCTTGAGCCGGGGGAGCACAGATACGCAGTATTTT	CASSLSRGSTDTQYF
TRBV28	NA	16	TRBJ1-5	TRBD1	TGTGCCAGCAGTGAGACCGGGACAGGAGACAATCAGCCCCAGCATTTT	CASSETGTGDNQPQHF
TRBV7-3	NA	15	TRBJ2-7	TRBD1	TGTGCCAGCAGCTTAATGGGACAGGCTTACTACGAGCAGTACTTC	CASSLMGQAYYEQYF
TRBV30	NA	13	TRBJ1-5	NA	TGTGCCTGGAGAGGGAGGGATAATCAGCCCCAGCATTTT	CAWRGRDNQPQHF
TRBV3-1/TRBV3-2	NA	15	TRBJ2-7	NA	TGTGCCAGCAGCCAAGGGGCGGGTGCATACTACGAGCAGTACTTC	CASSQGAGAYYEQYF
TRBV6-2/TRBV6-3	NA	14	TRBJ2-7	NA	TGTGCCAGCAGTTACTCCGGCAGGGGGGGCGAGCAGTACTTC	CASSYSGRGGEQYF
TRBV28	NA	16	TRBJ2-7	NA	TGTGCCAGCAGCCGCCCCCCTGGTTCCCTGGGGGAGGAGCAGTACTTC	CASSRPPGSLGEEQYF
TRBV5-1	NA	15	TRBJ2-7	TRBD2	TGCGCCAGCAGCTTCGGGGGGGCCGTGCCCTACGAGCAGTACTTC	CASSFGGAVPYEQYF
TRBV7-8	once	15	TRBJ1-2	TRBD1	TGTGCCAGCAGCTTAGCCTGGACAGGGGCTGATGGCTACACCTTC	CASSLAWTGADGYTF
TRBV12-3/TRBV12-4	NA	13	TRBJ2-3	TRBD1	TGTGCCAGTCGACAGGGGGCAACAGATACGCAGTATTTT	CASRQGATDTQYF
TRBV4-2	NA	14	TRBJ2-5	NA	TGTGCCAGCACCCCTCGTGGTACCCAAGAGACCCAGTACTTC	CASTPRGTQETQYF
TRBV6-2/TRBV6-3	few	14	TRBJ2-5	TRBD1	TGTGCCAGCAGTTATCGGACAGGGCAGGAGACCCAGTACTTC	CASSYRTGQETQYF
TRBV5-1	NA	13	TRBJ2-7	TRBD1	TGCGCCAGCAGCTTTGACAGGGCCTACGAGCAGTACTTC	CASSFDRAYEQYF
TRBV28	NA	12	TRBJ1-2	NA	TGTGCCAGCTCAACCGTCAACTATGGCTACACCTTC	CASSTVNYGYTF
TRBV18	NA	15	TRBJ2-1	NA	TGTGCCAGCTCACCAGGGCAGGCCCCCTACAATGAGCAGTTCTTC	CASSPGQAPYNEQFF
TRBV7-2	NA	13	TRBJ1-2	NA	TGTGCCAGCAGCTTGTCGGTGAACTATGGCTACACCTTC	CASSLSVNYGYTF
TRBV2	once	13	TRBJ1-5	TRBD1	TGTGCCAGCAAGACAGGGCACAATCAGCCCCAGCATTTT	CASKTGHNQPQHF
TRBV2	NA	15	TRBJ2-5	TRBD2	TGTGCCAGCAGTTGGTCAGCGGGAATATGGGAGACCCAGTACTTC	CASSWSAGIWETQYF
TRBV29-1	NA	12	TRBJ2-7	NA	TGCAGCGTTACCACTGCATCCTACGAGCAGTACTTC	CSVTTASYEQYF
TRBV5-4	NA	19	TRBJ1-2	TRBD1	TGTGCCAGCAGCCCCCCCGGGACAGGGGGCACCGTGGGGGGGAATGGCTACACCTTC	CASSPPGTGGTVGGNGYTF
TRBV5-4	NA	18	TRBJ1-3	NA	TGTGCCAGCAGCTTGTACGGGATCACAGGGCTCTCTGGAAACACCATATATTTT	CASSLYGITGLSGNTIYF
TRBV30	NA	13	TRBJ1-6	TRBD1	TGTGCCTGGAGTGGTCAGGGGGATTCACCCCTCCACTTT	CAWSGQGDSPLHF
TRBV24-1	once	17	TRBJ2-5	TRBD1	TGTGCCACCAGTGATTTCTCCGTGGGACAGGGGAGGCAGACCCAGTACTTC	CATSDFSVGQGRQTQYF
TRBV5-1	NA	17	TRBJ1-1	NA	TGCGCCAGCAGCTTGGTGGGAGGGCAGAGCCCGAACACTGAAGCTTTCTTT	CASSLVGGQSPNTEAFF
TRBV14	NA	14	TRBJ1-2	NA	TGTGCCAGCAGCCAAGTTACAGGGTGGTATGGCTACACCTTC	CASSQVTGWYGYTF
TRBV5-1	once	12	TRBJ2-5	NA	TGCGCCAGCCGCCTGGATCAAGAGACCCAGTACTTC	CASRLDQETQYF
TRBV3-1/TRBV3-2	NA	16	TRBJ1-3	TRBD1	TGTGCCAGCAGCCCTTGGACAGGGGGCGATGGAAACACCATATATTTT	CASSPWTGGDGNTIYF
TRBV10-3	few	16	TRBJ2-7	NA	TGTGCCATCAGTGAGTCAAGACTAGTGGGAGCCTACGAGCAGTACTTC	CAISESRLVGAYEQYF
TRBV7-3	NA	17	TRBJ1-3	TRBD1	TGTGCCAGCAGCCCCAGGGGGGGGATTGTTCCTGGAAACACCATATATTTT	CASSPRGGIVPGNTIYF
TRBV10-2	NA	15	TRBJ1-1	NA	TGCGCCAGCAGTGTGGGACCGGGTATCAACACTGAAGCTTTCTTT	CASSVGPGINTEAFF
TRBV2	NA	15	TRBJ1-2	NA	TGTGCCAGCACTCCACAGGCGGGAGTTTGGTATGGCTACACCTTC	CASTPQAGVWYGYTF
TRBV6-6	NA	13	TRBJ2-5	NA	TGTGCCAGCAGTTACCCGACAGAAGAGACCCAGTACTTC	CASSYPTEETQYF
TRBV7-2	NA	13	TRBJ1-1	NA	TGTGCCAGCAGCTTAGCGGAGGGGCTTAAAGCTTTCTTT	CASSLAEGLKAFF
TRBV10-2	NA	16	TRBJ1-2	TRBD1	TGCGCCAGCAGTGAGTCGGGGGACAGGGGGATGACTGGCTACACCTTC	CASSESGDRGMTGYTF
TRBV5-1	once	17	TRBJ1-5	TRBD1	TGCGCCAGCAGCCCGGGACCGGGACAGATAAGCAATCAGCCCCAGCATTTT	CASSPGPGQISNQPQHF